The clone carrying this T cell receptor beta chain was counted between two and nine times. The CDR3 is 11 amino acids. Germline CDR1 LNHDA, CDR2 SQIVND (reference sequence). The germline V and J ends were trimmed by 1 base and 8 bases, with 3 bases remaining between them. These data belong to a study of OX40 agonist ivuxolimab in advanced cancers. Study context: Cancers in dose escalation were hepatocellular, melanoma, renal cell and head and neck.

Generated by immunoSEQ multiplex PCR, the TCRdb table keeps only in-frame clones and is missing some. Counted here are 50,000 or so clones, over 75% occurring once; the ten biggest clones make up 7.9%. The sequences come from CD4+ or CD8+ T cells sorted from blood, collected in a trial of the OX40 agonist ivuxolimab. This chain connects TRBV19 to TRBJ2-1, with unresolved D. The sequence was obtained from an adult with an advanced solid tumor such as melanoma, head and neck, liver or kidney cancer. In DNA form, the CDR3 reads TGTGCCAGTAGTATAGGGGATGAGCAGTTCTTC. It yields the protein CASSIGDEQFF.